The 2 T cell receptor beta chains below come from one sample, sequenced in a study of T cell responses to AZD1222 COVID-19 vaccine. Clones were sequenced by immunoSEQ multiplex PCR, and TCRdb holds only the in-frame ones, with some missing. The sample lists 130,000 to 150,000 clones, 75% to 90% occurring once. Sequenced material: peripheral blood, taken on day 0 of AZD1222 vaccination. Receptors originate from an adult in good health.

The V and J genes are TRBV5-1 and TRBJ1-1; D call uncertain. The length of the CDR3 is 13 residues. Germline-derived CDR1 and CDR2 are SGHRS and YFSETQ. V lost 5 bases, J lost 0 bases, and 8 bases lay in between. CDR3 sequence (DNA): TGCGCCAGCAGGAGTAGTATGAACACTGAAGCTTTCTTT. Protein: CASRSSMNTEAFF.

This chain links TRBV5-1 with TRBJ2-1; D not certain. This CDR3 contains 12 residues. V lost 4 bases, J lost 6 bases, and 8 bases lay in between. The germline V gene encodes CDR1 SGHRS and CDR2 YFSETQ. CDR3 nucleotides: TGCGCCAGCAGCATACAAAGCAATGAGCAGTTCTTC. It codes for CASSIQSNEQFF.